Listed here are 25 T cell receptor beta chains from one sample, sequenced in a study of blood T cell repertoires in COVID-19. Here immunoSEQ multiplex PCR was the method, and the copy in TCRdb shows in-frame clones only, minus some. This sample has under 450,000 clones, with about nine tenths found just once. Sequencing input: peripheral blood. Receptors were obtained from a woman between 40 and 50 years old with COVID-19, enrolled during active disease.

This sequence joins TRBV6-2 or TRBV6-3 and TRBJ2-3; D possibly corresponds to TRBD2 (5 bases). This CDR3 comprises 14 residues. Trimming pared 2 bases from V and 12 bases from J, leaving 18 bases between. Per the germline V gene, CDR1 is MNHEY and CDR2 is SVGEGT. The chain's CDR3 is CASSYGRHVASQYF. For the CDR3, the DNA is TGTGCCAGCAGTTACGGGAGACACGTCGCCTCTCAGTATTTT.

The rearrangement joins TRBV6-5 to TRBJ1-5, with D possibly TRBD1 on 6 matching bases. This CDR3 has 14 amino acids. Trimming removed 6 bases from V and 4 bases from J, with 13 bases in between. Germline V gives CDR1 MNHEY, CDR2 SVGAGI. Here the CDR3 reads CASRVTGKNQPQHF. The CDR3 bases are TGTGCCAGCAGAGTTACAGGGAAGAATCAGCCCCAGCATTTT.

This clone was recorded once. The chain is built from TRBV15 and TRBJ1-5; 7 bases map to TRBD1. V trimming: 3 bases; J trimming: 5 bases; junction bases outside the gene matches: 7. This CDR3 has 15 amino acids. Germline V gene data show CDR1 as LNHNV and CDR2 as YYDKDF (reference sequence). DNA of the CDR3: TGTGCCACCAGCAGCGGGACAGTGGAGGATCAGCCCCAGCATTTT. The encoded protein is CATSSGTVEDQPQHF.

The V call is TRBV6-5, the J call TRBJ2-1, with 9 bases fitting TRBD2. Germline V CDR1 and CDR2: MNHEY, SVGAGI. Unmatched junction bases numbered 5, after V lost 2 bases and J lost 6 bases. This CDR3 has 15 amino acids. This CDR3 is CASSYDAGGPNEQFF. The CDR3 DNA sequence: TGTGCCAGCAGTTACGACGCGGGAGGGCCCAATGAGCAGTTCTTC.

The CDR3 loop reads CASSLGQGANYGYTF. CDR3 nucleotides: TGTGCCAGCAGTTTAGGACAGGGGGCTAACTATGGCTACACCTTC. The J gene is TRBJ1-2, the V gene TRBV28; 10 nucleotides match TRBD1. Germline CDR1 is MDHEN and CDR2 is SYDVKM. Losses at the gene ends were 2 bases for V and 0 bases for J; bases not matched to a gene: 0. This CDR3 comprises 15 residues.

Points on this clone: The DNA is omitted, as the CDR3 cannot be located on it reliably, and the CDR3 follows TCRdb's listing. The V gene is TRBV6-5, the J gene TRBJ2-6; the table calls TRBD2, which could not be checked here. Germline V lookup: CDR1 MNHEY, CDR2 SVGAGI. The CDR3 spans 15 residues, counting both ends. The CDR3 sequence: CASSSSGTGANVLTF.

This chain connects TRBV7-9 to TRBJ1-2; D gene uncertain. V lost 1 base, J lost 0 bases, and 6 bases lay in between. This CDR3 has 14 amino acids. Per germline, CDR1 SEHNR and CDR2 FQNEAQ (reference sequence). In nucleotides, the CDR3 is TGTGCCAGCAGCTTAGTAGCGGCTAACTATGGCTACACCTTC. It translates to CASSLVAANYGYTF.

The chain links TRBV4-1 to TRBJ2-2; 7 bases line up with TRBD2. There are 17 residues in the CDR3. V lost 0 bases and J lost 0; bases outside the gene matches: 4. Germline V gene lookup returns CDR1 MGHRA and CDR2 YSYEKL. The CDR3 coding sequence is TGCGCCAGCAGCCAAGAGCTCGGGGGGACGAACACCGGGGAGCTGTTTTTT. Residues: CASSQELGGTNTGELFF.

The rearrangement uses TRBV4-2 and TRBJ2-7; D is unclear. The CDR3 loop spans 13 amino acids. V was cut by 1 base and J by 1 base, with 5 bases left in between. Germline V gene sequence: CDR1 LGHNA, CDR2 YNFKEQ. The CDR3 is CASSQGYSYEQYF. In DNA, the CDR3 is TGTGCCAGCAGCCAAGGCTATTCCTACGAGCAGTACTTC.

The chain has TRBV7-2 and TRBJ2-7; TRBD2 agrees at 8 bases. Germline V gene data show CDR1 as SGHTA and CDR2 as FQGNSA. CDR3 length: 15 amino acids. The trim removed 5 bases at V and 2 bases at J, leaving 8 bases unmatched. Written as DNA, the CDR3 is TGTGCCAGCAGCCTAGGACTAGCTGAGACCTACGAGCAGTACTTC. It codes for CASSLGLAETYEQYF.

The V call is TRBV5-8, the J call TRBJ1-6, with 8 positions matching TRBD1. The germline CDR1 and CDR2 sequences are SGHTS and YDEGEE. The J segment lost 4 bases and the V segment lost 4 bases, leaving 4 bases of the junction unmatched. The length of the CDR3 is 15 residues. The DNA for the CDR3 is TGTGCCAGCAGCCTAAGGACAGGGTATAATTCACCCCTCCACTTT. Translation: CASSLRTGYNSPLHF. Filled out from reference TRBV5-8 and TRBJ1-6, the complete variable domain reads EAGVTQSPTHLIKTRGQQATLRCSPISGHTSVYWYQQALGLGLQFLLWYDEGEERNRGNFPPRFSGRQFPNYSSELNVNALELEDSALYLCASSLRTGYNSPLHFGNGTRLTVT.

The chain has TRBV3-1 (or the pseudogene TRBV3-2) and TRBJ2-7, with 13 bases fitting TRBD2. The J segment lost 2 bases and the V segment lost 0 bases, leaving 4 bases of the junction unmatched. The CDR3 consists of 17 residues. Per germline, CDR1 LGHDT and CDR2 YNNKEL (reference sequence). As DNA, the CDR3 is TGTGCCAGCAGCCAAGATCAAGGGACTAGCGGGGCCTACGAGCAGTACTTC. It translates to CASSQDQGTSGAYEQYF.

The rearrangement links TRBV28 to TRBJ2-7; D may be TRBD1 (6 bases). Trimming pared 6 bases from V and 6 bases from J, leaving 18 bases between. This CDR3 comprises 14 residues. The V gene's germline CDR1 is MDHEN and CDR2 SYDVKM. CDR3 in DNA: TGTGCCAGCAGCCCAGAACCTACAGGGCGCGAGCAGTACTTC. This codes for CASSPEPTGREQYF.

V gene TRBV4-3 combines with J gene TRBJ1-1, with D unclear. The CDR3 has 14 amino acids. From germline, CDR1 is LGHNA and CDR2 YSLEER. V was shortened by 3 bases and J by 4 bases, with 12 bases between the two germline ends. CDR3 DNA sequence: TGCGCCAGCAGCCACAGTAACACGGGCACTGAAGCTTTCTTT. Translated, it gives CASSHSNTGTEAFF.

The chain's CDR3 is CASSLGVQGYQPQHF. CDR3 DNA sequence: TGTGCCAGCAGCTTAGGTGTGCAGGGATATCAGCCCCAGCATTTT. This sequence joins TRBV7-2 and TRBJ1-5; maybe TRBD1 (5 bases). The length of the CDR3 is 15 residues. Germline CDR1 SGHTA, CDR2 FQGNSA. The V end lost 1 base, the J end lost 5 bases, and 12 bases lay between the germline ends.

This sequence joins TRBV6-5 and TRBJ1-3; no clear D. The germline gives CDR1 MNHEY, CDR2 SVGAGI. Trimming took off 4 bases at V and 0 bases at J, with 10 bases between the two ends. The CDR3 has 15 amino acids. CDR3 DNA sequence: TGTGCCAGCAGTTTTAGCCCGAGCTCTGGAAACACCATATATTTT. Its protein is CASSFSPSSGNTIYF.

The rearrangement uses TRBV29-1 and TRBJ2-3; the match to TRBD1 covers 10 bases. The V segment lost 6 bases and the J segment 3 bases; nucleotides outside the gene matches: 12. This CDR3 is built from 16 residues. Germline loops: CDR1 SQVTM, CDR2 ANQGSEA. CDR3: CSVAGTGDLRTDTQYF. The CDR3 nucleotides are TGCAGCGTGGCCGGGACAGGGGACCTAAGGACAGATACGCAGTATTTT.

The chain recombines TRBV2 with TRBJ2-2, with 8 bases matching TRBD1. From germline, CDR1 is SNHLY and CDR2 FYNNEI. V trimming: 5 bases; J trimming: 1 base; junction bases outside the gene matches: 3. The CDR3 consists of 15 residues. In DNA, the CDR3 is TGTGCCAGCAGTCGACAGGGGATGAACACCGGGGAGCTGTTTTTT. Translated: CASSRQGMNTGELFF. The complete variable domain, with remaining parts taken from reference TRBV2 and TRBJ2-2, reads EPEVTQTPSHQVTQMGQEVILRCVPISNHLYFYWYRQILGQKVEFLVSFYNNEISEKSEIFDDQFSVERPDGSNFTLKIRSTKLEDSAMYFCASSRQGMNTGELFFGEGSRLTVL.

This clone was detected a few times. This chain uses TRBV5-1 with TRBJ2-7; 7 nucleotides agree with TRBD1. The CDR3 sequence is 16 residues long. Germline V gene data show CDR1 as SGHRS and CDR2 as YFSETQ. The trim removed 3 bases at V and 0 bases at J, leaving 9 bases unmatched. CDR3 region: CASSWATGKSSYEQYF. The CDR3 coding sequence is TGCGCCAGCAGCTGGGCGACAGGGAAAAGCTCCTACGAGCAGTACTTC. Based on the CDR3 plus reference TRBV5-1 and TRBJ2-7, the full variable domain is KAGVTQTPRYLIKTRGQQVTLSCSPISGHRSVSWYQQTPGQGLQFLFEYFSETQRNKGNFPGRFSGRQFSNSRSEMNVSTLELGDSALYLCASSWATGKSSYEQYFGPGTRLTVT.

CDR3 region: CASSYGMGLTNEKLFF. Here the CDR3 DNA reads TGTGCCAGCAGTTACGGGATGGGGCTGACTAATGAAAAACTGTTTTTT. The chain employs TRBV6-5 and TRBJ1-4, with a tentative D call TRBD1 (5 bases). The CDR3 is 16 amino acids. Trimming shortened V by 2 bases and J by 2 bases, and 12 bases separated the two germline ends. Germline CDR1 and CDR2: MNHEY and SVGAGI.

This chain connects TRBV15 to TRBJ2-7; 12 bases map to TRBD1. V lost 1 base to trimming and J lost 3 bases; unmatched junction nucleotides: 7. This CDR3 is built from 17 residues. CDR1 is LNHNV, CDR2 YYDKDF, per germline (reference sequence). The CDR3 DNA reads as TGTGCCACCAGCAGAGGGTCCGGGACAGGGGGCGTCTACGAGCAGTACTTC. It codes for CATSRGSGTGGVYEQYF. The full variable domain, with the rest looked up from reference TRBV15 and TRBJ2-7, is DAMVIQNPRYQVTQFGKPVTLSCSQTLNHNVMYWYQQKSSQAPKLLFHYYDKDFNNEADTPDNFQSRRPNTSFCFLDIRSPGLGDTAMYLCATSRGSGTGGVYEQYFGPGTRLTVT.

The chain is built from TRBV7-6 and TRBJ2-3; D perhaps matches TRBD1 (5 bases). The germline CDR1 and CDR2 sequences are SGHVS and FNYEAQ. CDR3 size: 15 residues. V gave up 5 bases and J gave up 6 bases, with 18 bases separating them. CDR3 residues: CASSIWGADEDTQYF. The DNA for the CDR3 is TGTGCCAGCAGCATTTGGGGCGCTGACGAGGATACGCAGTATTTT.

The rearrangement joins TRBV15 to TRBJ2-7; no firm D call. CDR1 is LNHNV and CDR2 is YYDKDF in the germline V gene (reference sequence). The CDR3 is 14 residues long. Trimming pared 1 base from V and 3 bases from J, leaving 10 bases between. For the CDR3, the DNA is TGTGCCACCAGCAGAGGGGCTGCCAGCTACGAGCAGTACTTC. The encoded protein is CATSRGAASYEQYF.

The chain recombines TRBV5-4 with TRBJ2-1, with 7 bases fitting TRBD1. The V segment lost 1 base and the J segment 7 bases; nucleotides outside the gene matches: 11. The CDR3 has 16 residues. Germline values: CDR1 SGHNT, CDR2 YYREEE (reference sequence). The CDR3 sequence: CASSLRQGVVVNEQFF. The CDR3 region has the DNA TGTGCCAGCAGCTTGCGACAGGGTGTGGTGGTAAATGAGCAGTTCTTC.

The chain uses TRBV5-1 and TRBJ2-1; D unresolved. CDR1 and CDR2 from the germline V gene are SGHRS and YFSETQ. CDR3 length: 11 amino acids. V dropped 7 bases and J dropped 6 bases, with 8 bases sitting between them. CDR3 amino acids: CASAQANEQFF. The CDR3 DNA sequence: TGCGCCAGCGCCCAAGCCAATGAGCAGTTCTTC.